The 18 T cell receptor beta chains presented below share a single source sample, sequenced in a study of T cell responses to AZD1222 COVID-19 vaccine. Using immunoSEQ multiplex PCR, the repertoire was profiled, and TCRdb retains in-frame clones only, with some absent. The sample lists about 97,000 clones, 80% to 90% occurring once. Sample: peripheral blood, taken on day 0 of AZD1222 vaccination. The receptors here all came from an adult in good health.

The chain employs TRBV7-3 and TRBJ1-1, with a weak D call TRBD1 (5 bases). This CDR3 is 14 amino acids long. The germline V and J ends were trimmed by 2 bases and 2 bases, with 9 bases remaining between them. CDR1 is SGHTA, CDR2 FQGTGA, per germline. Here the CDR3 DNA reads TGTGCCAGCAGCTTAGCGACAGCCAACACTGAAGCTTTCTTT. It translates to CASSLATANTEAFF.

This clone has just one count. The gene calls are TRBV28 and TRBJ2-7; maybe TRBD2 (5 bases). Between the trimmed V and J ends, which lost 3 bases and 2 bases, there was a span of 11 bases. The CDR3 length is 14 residues. Germline CDR1 MDHEN, CDR2 SYDVKM. CDR3 DNA sequence: TGTGCCAGCAGTTTGCTGGCGGAGGCCTACGAGCAGTACTTC. It translates to CASSLLAEAYEQYF.

V gene TRBV7-2 combines with J gene TRBJ2-2, with D possibly TRBD1 on 6 matching bases. The CDR3 is made up of 18 amino acids. Trimming pared 5 bases from V and 3 bases from J, leaving 22 bases between. Germline values: CDR1 SGHTA, CDR2 FQGNSA. CDR3 coding DNA: TGTGCCAGCAGCCCCAATCTCGGATTAGCAGGGGACACCGGGGAGCTGTTTTTT. Protein product: CASSPNLGLAGDTGELFF.

This sequence joins TRBV15 and TRBJ1-1; no reliable D call. CDR3 length equals 13 residues. CDR1 is LNHNV, CDR2 YYDKDF, per germline (reference sequence). V lost 0 bases, J lost 2 bases, and 4 bases lay in between. This chain's CDR3 is CATSRELNTEAFF. The CDR3 DNA reads TGTGCCACCAGCAGAGAGTTAAACACTGAAGCTTTCTTT.

The gene calls are TRBV5-1 and TRBJ2-2; a weak D match, TRBD2 (6 bases). V dropped 4 bases and J dropped 2 bases, with 12 bases sitting between them. CDR1 is SGHRS and CDR2 is YFSETQ in the germline V gene. The CDR3 is 15 amino acids. The CDR3 DNA follows: TGCGCCAGCAGCGCGGGACTGACTAACACCGGGGAGCTGTTTTTT. Its protein is CASSAGLTNTGELFF.

This chain links TRBV6-6 with TRBJ1-6, with 7 bases lining up with TRBD1. Germline V gene sequence: CDR1 MNHNY, CDR2 SVGAGI (reference sequence). CDR3 size: 15 residues. V shed 7 bases, J shed 7 bases, and the junction held 10 bases outside the gene matches. The CDR3 DNA follows: TGTGCCAGCAATGTGGGAGGGACAGCAAATTCACCCCTCCACTTT. This sequence encodes CASNVGGTANSPLHF.

This sequence joins TRBV5-4 and TRBJ2-1; D is perhaps TRBD1 or TRBD2 (5 bases each). Germline loops: CDR1 SGHNT, CDR2 YYREEE (reference sequence). The V and J ends lost 4 bases and 7 bases respectively, with 21 bases between them. The CDR3 length is 16 residues. In DNA form, the CDR3 reads TGTGCCAGCAGCAGGGGATCGGGGAACCTTGGGAATGAGCAGTTCTTC. Its protein product is CASSRGSGNLGNEQFF.

As to this clone: Mismatch with germline at one junction end may stem from a read error. This chain connects TRBV3-1 (or the pseudogene TRBV3-2) to TRBJ2-7; D not certain. CDR1 is LGHDT and CDR2 is YNNKEL in the germline V gene (reference sequence). There are 12 residues in the CDR3. In nucleotides, the CDR3 is TGTGCCAGCAGCCAAGCGCAGGATCGAACCACTTTC. Residues: CASSQAQDRTTF.

The V call is TRBV15, the J call TRBJ2-7; perhaps TRBD2 as D (5 bases). V dropped 1 base and J dropped 6 bases, with 10 bases sitting between them. Germline V gives CDR1 LNHNV, CDR2 YYDKDF (reference sequence). This CDR3 has 13 residues. Here the CDR3 DNA reads TGTGCCACCAGCAGAGTTCTAGCATCCGAGCAGTACTTC. It is translated as CATSRVLASEQYF.

The chain links TRBV5-4 to TRBJ2-2, with TRBD1 matching over 11 bases. There are 18 residues in the CDR3. CDR1 is SGHNT and CDR2 is YYREEE in the germline V gene (reference sequence). V gave up 0 bases and J gave up 5 bases; unmatched junction bases: 9. CDR3 coding DNA: TGTGCCAGCAGCTTGGCTGGGACAGGGGGGCGAGGTACCGGGGAGCTGTTTTTT. This codes for CASSLAGTGGRGTGELFF.

The chain is built from TRBV7-8 and TRBJ1-1, with TRBD1 matching over 7 bases. The CDR3 extends over 14 amino acids. Per germline, CDR1 SGHVS and CDR2 FQNEAQ. V gave up 2 bases and J gave up 1 base; unmatched junction bases: 1. CDR3 residues: CASSLTGANTEAFF. As DNA, the CDR3 is TGTGCCAGCAGCTTAACAGGGGCGAACACTGAAGCTTTCTTT.

V and J are TRBV3-1 (or the pseudogene TRBV3-2) and TRBJ1-5; D not resolved. V was shortened by 0 bases and J by 2 bases, with 14 bases between the two germline ends. Germline CDR1 LGHDT, CDR2 YNNKEL (reference sequence). This CDR3 spans 17 amino acids. CDR3 DNA: TGTGCCAGCAGCCAAGAGAAGTTCCCCCTCGGCAATCAGCCCCAGCATTTT. Amino acid sequence: CASSQEKFPLGNQPQHF.

The rearrangement links TRBV7-2 to TRBJ2-1, with TRBD2 as a possible D gene (5 bases). This CDR3 has 14 residues. Germline V lookup: CDR1 SGHTA, CDR2 FQGNSA. V was trimmed by 0 bases and J by 7 bases, leaving 10 bases between them. Here the CDR3 reads CASSLALAGNEQFF. CDR3 nucleotides: TGTGCCAGCAGCTTAGCGTTGGCGGGTAATGAGCAGTTCTTC. The variable domain in full, with the rest retrieved from reference TRBV7-2 and TRBJ2-1, is GAGVSQSPSNKVTEKGKDVELRCDPISGHTALYWYRQSLGQGLEFLIYFQGNSAPDKSGLPSDRFSAERTGGSVSTLTIQRTQQEDSAVYLCASSLALAGNEQFFGPGTRLTVL.

This rearrangement joins TRBV28 to TRBJ2-7, with 10 bases that match TRBD2. Per germline, CDR1 MDHEN and CDR2 SYDVKM. With V trimmed by 5 bases and J by 6 bases, 4 bases remained unmatched. This CDR3 contains 13 residues. CDR3 region: CASSPSGSGEQYF. The CDR3 nucleotides are TGTGCCAGCAGTCCTAGCGGGAGTGGCGAGCAGTACTTC.

The CDR3 sequence: CASSLTGLMNTEAFF. The DNA for the CDR3 is TGTGCCAGCAGTCTGACAGGGCTAATGAACACTGAAGCTTTCTTT. The chain carries TRBV6-5 and TRBJ1-1; 7 bases align to TRBD1. The CDR3 is 15 residues long. Germline V lookup: CDR1 MNHEY, CDR2 SVGAGI. Unmatched junction bases numbered 6, after V lost 5 bases and J lost 0 bases.

The chain is built from TRBV11-1 and TRBJ2-5; 7 bases are shared with TRBD1. The CDR3 covers 14 residues. Per germline, CDR1 SGHAT and CDR2 FQDESV (reference sequence). V shed 0 bases and J 5 bases; nucleotides not matched to a gene: 3. The CDR3 is CASSLATGWETQYF. The CDR3, as DNA: TGTGCCAGCAGCTTAGCGACAGGGTGGGAGACCCAGTACTTC.

For this clone: An end of the junction does not agree with germline; a read error may underlie this. This chain links TRBV18 with TRBJ2-7; maybe TRBD2 (5 bases). The germline V gene has CDR1 KGHSH and CDR2 LQKENI. The CDR3 has 14 amino acids. DNA for the CDR3: TGTGCCACCTCAGCGGCCACACCTACGTACGAGCAGTACTTC. Translating it yields CATSAATPTYEQYF.

The chain couples TRBV5-4 to TRBJ2-1; no firm D call. CDR1 is SGHNT, CDR2 YYREEE, per germline (reference sequence). Trimming removed 0 bases at V and 8 bases at J, with 9 bases between. CDR3 length: 13 residues. CDR3 loop: CASSLEPPDEQFF. The CDR3 DNA is TGTGCCAGCAGCTTGGAGCCCCCTGATGAGCAGTTCTTC.